The 28 T cell receptor beta chains presented below share a single source sample, sequenced in a study of T cells in Graves' hyperthyroidism and ophthalmopathy. RNA transcripts were the template for amplifying TCR beta CDR3 regions. RT-PCR in the first round (using the HTBI primer set) targeted the TCR CDR3. TCRdb ran MiXCR on the multiplex PCR reads and lists one entry per CDR3 protein. This table holds about 610,000 distinct CDR3 sequences, roughly 15% found once. The sequenced material came from blood. The receptors come from a woman in her thirties or forties with Graves' ophthalmopathy.

Ten or more counts support this clonotype. The chain recombines TRBV28 with TRBJ1-2; D may be TRBD1 (5 bases). Per the germline V gene, CDR1 is MDHEN and CDR2 is SYDVKM. This CDR3 has 15 amino acids. Trimming removed 7 bases from V and 2 bases from J, with 17 bases in between. This CDR3 reads CASTSARGRNYGYTF. The CDR3, as DNA: TGTGCCAGCACCTCAGCTAGGGGACGGAACTATGGCTACACCTTC.

This clonotype was picked up many times. This sequence joins TRBV20-1 and TRBJ2-2, with TRBD2 matching over 7 bases. CDR1 DFQATT and CDR2 SNEGSKA come from the germline V gene (reference sequence). This CDR3 has 16 amino acids. V was clipped by 6 bases and J by 7 bases; unmatched bases: 17. The DNA for the CDR3 is TGCAGTGCCCTAGGAATGGCGGGAGAGTCGGGCGGGGAGCTGTTTTTT. Residues: CSALGMAGESGGELFF.

This clonotype showed up just once. The V and J genes are TRBV19 and TRBJ2-5; 7 nucleotides line up with TRBD2. Germline V gene data show CDR1 as LNHDA and CDR2 as SQIVND (reference sequence). The V and J ends lost 5 bases and 1 base, in that order; junction bases with no gene match: 13. This CDR3 has 17 amino acids. For the CDR3, the DNA is TGTGCCAGTAGTCCACATGTAGGACTAGATATCCAAGAGACCCAGTACTTC. Translating gives CASSPHVGLDIQETQYF. The variable domain in full, completed from reference TRBV19 and TRBJ2-5, reads DGGITQSPKYLFRKEGQNVTLSCEQNLNHDAMYWYRQDPGQGLRLIYYSQIVNDFQKGDIAEGYSVSREKKESFPLTVTSAQKNPTAFYLCASSPHVGLDIQETQYFGPGTRLLVL.

There are many counts of this clonotype. This chain joins TRBV19 and TRBJ1-5; D not certain. V lost 9 bases and J lost 0, with 18 bases in between. The CDR3 loop spans 16 amino acids. In germline, CDR1 is LNHDA, CDR2 SQIVND (reference sequence). CDR3 DNA sequence: TGTGCCAGCCGGACCCCCCCAGGCAATAGCAATCAGCCCCAGCATTTT. It is translated as CASRTPPGNSNQPQHF.

This clonotype was counted many times. This rearrangement joins TRBV28 to TRBJ2-5; D is perhaps TRBD2 (5 bases). The CDR3 sequence is 14 residues long. V dropped 5 bases and J dropped 4 bases, with 14 bases sitting between them. Germline CDR1 MDHEN, CDR2 SYDVKM. CDR3 residues: CASSLPGRGETQYF. Written as DNA, the CDR3 is TGTGCCAGCAGTCTTCCTGGACGGGGAGAGACCCAGTACTTC.

This clonotype was observed a handful of times. CDR3 DNA sequence: TGTGCCAGTAGTATTTTGGGGGGCAGTGGGTACGAGCAGTACTTC. Amino acids: CASSILGGSGYEQYF. This rearrangement joins TRBV19 to TRBJ2-7; perhaps D is TRBD1 or TRBD2 (6 bases each). V lost 3 bases and J 4 bases, leaving 16 bases between the germline ends. There are 15 residues in the CDR3. The germline V gene has CDR1 LNHDA and CDR2 SQIVND (reference sequence).

The rearrangement uses TRBV28 and TRBJ1-1; D is possibly TRBD1 (5 bases). The germline CDR1 and CDR2 sequences are MDHEN and SYDVKM. Trimming stripped 3 bases from V and 6 bases from J, with 14 bases between. CDR3 size: 14 residues. The CDR3 reads CASSLGRGDAEAFF. CDR3 bases: TGTGCCAGCAGTTTGGGCCGGGGGGACGCTGAAGCTTTCTTT.

This clonotype was recorded many times. The chain links TRBV6-5 to TRBJ1-3; D gene uncertain. The germline CDR1 and CDR2 sequences are MNHEY and SVGAGI. This CDR3 contains 15 residues. Trimming left V 2 bases short and J 0 bases short, with 8 bases between. The chain's CDR3 is CASSYLRSSGNTIYF. The CDR3 DNA reads as TGTGCCAGCAGTTACCTTAGGAGCTCTGGAAACACCATATATTTT.

The V call is TRBV12-3 or TRBV12-4, the J call TRBJ2-7; a weak D match, TRBD1 (5 bases). Trimming shortened V by 2 bases and J by 7 bases, and 15 bases separated the two germline ends. There are 14 residues in the CDR3. In DNA, the CDR3 is TGTGCCAGCAGTTTAAGATTAGGGCAGGGAGAGCAGTACTTC. Encoded protein: CASSLRLGQGEQYF.

This clonotype was observed at least ten times. This chain joins TRBV19 and TRBJ1-1; the D gene is possibly TRBD1 (6 bases). From germline, CDR1 is LNHDA and CDR2 SQIVND (reference sequence). The CDR3 length is 15 residues. V lost 8 bases to trimming and J lost 3 bases, with 19 bases between them. CDR3 DNA: TGTGCCAGTTCAGAAGGGGGGATGATGGACACTGAAGCTTTCTTT. It translates to CASSEGGMMDTEAFF. Full variable domain (missing parts from reference TRBV19 and TRBJ1-1): DGGITQSPKYLFRKEGQNVTLSCEQNLNHDAMYWYRQDPGQGLRLIYYSQIVNDFQKGDIAEGYSVSREKKESFPLTVTSAQKNPTAFYLCASSEGGMMDTEAFFGQGTRLTVV.

This clonotype was observed many times. The chain employs TRBV6-5 and TRBJ1-2; D may be TRBD1 (6 bases). This CDR3 comprises 15 residues. V lost 0 bases, J lost 4 bases, and 12 bases lay in between. Germline V gives CDR1 MNHEY, CDR2 SVGAGI. CDR3 nucleotides: TGTGCCAGCAGTTACTCCCTGGGGGGCGGCTATGGCTACACCTTC. Its protein is CASSYSLGGGYGYTF.

This clonotype was seen ten or more times. This chain joins TRBV12-3 or TRBV12-4 and TRBJ1-2; D may be TRBD1 (6 bases). Between the trimmed V and J ends, which lost 5 bases and 5 bases, there was a span of 15 bases. This CDR3 region has 14 residues. CDR3 bases: TGTGCCAGCAGTATGTCAGGGGTGGGATATGGCTACACCTTC. Its protein is CASSMSGVGYGYTF.

In its sample, this clonotype was seen a few times. The V call is TRBV7-2, the J call TRBJ1-6; D possibly corresponds to TRBD1 (5 bases). CDR1 and CDR2 from the germline V gene are SGHTA and FQGNSA. V was clipped by 6 bases and J by 7 bases, with 13 bases between them. The CDR3 spans 14 residues. The CDR3 reads CASREAGYNSPLHF. The CDR3 DNA follows: TGTGCCAGCAGGGAAGCAGGGTACAATTCACCCCTCCACTTT. The whole variable domain, filled in from reference TRBV7-2 and TRBJ1-6, reads GAGVSQSPSNKVTEKGKDVELRCDPISGHTALYWYRQSLGQGLEFLIYFQGNSAPDKSGLPSDRFSAERTGGSVSTLTIQRTQQEDSAVYLCASREAGYNSPLHFGNGTRLTVT.

This clonotype appeared many times. The chain joins TRBV6-2 or TRBV6-3 to TRBJ2-2; 7 bases are a match to TRBD1. J gave up 1 base and V 5 bases, and 7 bases lay outside the gene matches. The CDR3 has 16 residues. Germline lookup yields CDR1 MNHEY and CDR2 SVGEGT. The CDR3 nucleotides are TGTGCCAGCAGTCCACATGGGGACAGGAACACCGGGGAGCTGTTTTTT. This sequence encodes CASSPHGDRNTGELFF.

This clonotype was seen many times. V and J are TRBV28 and TRBJ2-7; D is perhaps TRBD2 (5 bases). This CDR3 has 14 residues. CDR1 and CDR2 (germline): MDHEN, SYDVKM. V shed 6 bases and J shed 6 bases, with 18 bases lying between them. CDR3 nucleotides: TGTGCCAGCAGGATACACCGGCCCGGAGGCGAGCAGTACTTC. Its protein is CASRIHRPGGEQYF.

The V gene is TRBV29-1, the J gene TRBJ2-7; 9 nucleotides line up with TRBD2. The CDR3 has 13 amino acids. With 3 bases clipped from V and 2 bases from J, the junction kept 2 bases outside the gene matches. Per the germline V gene, CDR1 is SQVTM and CDR2 is ANQGSEA. The CDR3 loop reads CSVEREGAYEQYF. Written as DNA, the CDR3 is TGCAGCGTTGAGCGGGAGGGTGCCTACGAGCAGTACTTC.

This clonotype was counted at least ten times. V gene TRBV7-9 combines with J gene TRBJ1-1; 11 bases align to TRBD1. CDR1 SEHNR and CDR2 FQNEAQ come from the germline V gene (reference sequence). The CDR3 extends over 15 amino acids. The trim removed 5 bases at V and 4 bases at J, leaving 6 bases unmatched. CDR3 sequence: CASSLGQGAITEAFF. Written as DNA, the CDR3 is TGTGCCAGCAGCCTTGGACAGGGGGCGATCACTGAAGCTTTCTTT.

The sample holds many counts of this clonotype. The chain combines TRBV28 with TRBJ2-2; 8 positions match TRBD1. CDR1 and CDR2 (germline): MDHEN, SYDVKM. The CDR3 length is 15 residues. Trimming removed 6 bases from V and 4 bases from J; junction bases left unmatched: 7. The CDR3 DNA reads as TGTGCCAGCAGGCCGGGACAGGCGATCACCGGGGAGCTGTTTTTT. Amino acids: CASRPGQAITGELFF.

This clonotype was detected ten times or more. V gene TRBV12-3 or TRBV12-4 combines with J gene TRBJ2-5; no clear D. Trimming cost V 1 base and J 2 bases, with 11 bases left between them. CDR3 length: 15 amino acids. The CDR3 spells CASSLGEAFQETQYF. Written as DNA, the CDR3 is TGTGCCAGCAGTTTAGGGGAAGCCTTTCAAGAGACCCAGTACTTC.

The V gene is TRBV4-1, the J gene TRBJ2-7; TRBD2 might be the D (5 bases). CDR1 is MGHRA, CDR2 YSYEKL, per germline. Deletions cut 3 bases from V and 6 bases from J, with 18 bases between. The CDR3 runs to 15 residues. This CDR3 reads CASSQGDILGPEQYF. CDR3 nucleotides: TGCGCCAGCAGCCAGGGAGATATCCTGGGTCCCGAGCAGTACTTC.

This clonotype was detected many times. This chain links TRBV30 with TRBJ2-5, with unresolved D. The CDR3 contains 12 residues. Trimming pared 0 bases from V and 4 bases from J, leaving 6 bases between. CDR1 is GTSNPN and CDR2 is SVGIG in the germline V gene (reference sequence). The CDR3 is CAWSVLPETQYF. CDR3 bases: TGTGCCTGGAGTGTACTCCCAGAGACCCAGTACTTC.

This clonotype was seen a few times. A much bigger clone sits one base away, suggesting this may be a read error. The V and J genes are TRBV12-3 or TRBV12-4 and TRBJ2-2, with 9 nucleotides matching TRBD2. This CDR3 contains 15 residues. Trimming cost V 3 bases and J 9 bases; bases outside gene matches: 8. The CDR3 protein is CASSFAGGLARELFF. In DNA, the CDR3 is TGTGCCAGCAGTTTTGCGGGAGGGCTGGCCAGGGAGCTGTTTTTT.

This clonotype was picked up many times. V is TRBV27 and J is TRBJ1-1; the D gene is possibly TRBD1 (6 bases). The CDR3 consists of 12 residues. The V gene lost 8 bases and the J gene lost 4 bases, with 11 bases spanning the gap. The germline CDR1 and CDR2 sequences are MNHEY and SMNVEV (reference sequence). CDR3: CASLGGPTEAFF. The CDR3 DNA is TGTGCCAGCCTGGGGGGGCCCACTGAAGCTTTCTTT.

This clonotype has ten or more counts. The J gene is TRBJ2-7, the V gene TRBV20-1, with a tentative D call TRBD2 (6 bases). The CDR3 runs to 13 residues. Trimming cost V 3 bases and J 2 bases, with 11 bases left between them. Looked up from germline, CDR1 is DFQATT and CDR2 is SNEGSKA (reference sequence). The CDR3 is CSASPGLTYEQYF. In nucleotides, the CDR3 is TGCAGTGCTAGTCCGGGACTGACCTACGAGCAGTACTTC.

The rearrangement joins TRBV29-1 to TRBJ2-1; 7 nucleotides align to TRBD2. Germline CDR1 is SQVTM and CDR2 is ANQGSEA. The CDR3 runs 15 residues. V shed 2 bases and J 3 bases; nucleotides not matched to a gene: 7. The CDR3 here is CSVESRESLYNEQFF. The CDR3 DNA reads as TGCAGCGTTGAATCGCGGGAGAGTCTCTACAATGAGCAGTTCTTC.

This clonotype was observed many times. The genes are TRBV14 and TRBJ2-7; tentative D call: TRBD2 (7 bases). The germline V gene encodes CDR1 SGHDN and CDR2 FVKESK. This CDR3 is built from 15 residues. Trimming cost V 4 bases and J 2 bases, with 15 bases left between them. CDR3 nucleotide sequence: TGTGCCAGCAGCCGCCTAGGGGGGGCCACCTACGAGCAGTACTTC. Translated: CASSRLGGATYEQYF.

This clonotype has a count of ten or more. The chain recombines TRBV6-2 or TRBV6-3 with TRBJ1-2; TRBD1 matches at 9 bases. V dropped 5 bases and J dropped 3; count of bases not matched to a gene: 4. This CDR3 is 14 amino acids long. Looked up from germline, CDR1 is MNHEY and CDR2 is SVGEGT. Here the CDR3 reads CASSRQGGDYGYTF. As DNA, the CDR3 is TGTGCCAGCAGTCGACAGGGGGGCGACTATGGCTACACCTTC.

The table lists this clonotype with many counts. The genes are TRBV7-9 and TRBJ2-7; D perhaps matches TRBD2 (6 bases). The CDR3 spans 15 residues. Trimming took 7 bases from V and 5 from J, leaving 21 bases between them. In germline, CDR1 is SEHNR, CDR2 FQNEAQ (reference sequence). CDR3 nucleotide sequence: TGTGCCAGCAATCTTTTAGCGGCCCCCAAGAACGAGCAGTACTTC. It yields the protein CASNLLAAPKNEQYF.